This entry features one TCR beta chain sequence. Its target antigen remains unknown. No clone much larger than this one lies a single base away; base qualities are absent. These data belong to a study of cytomegalovirus exposure and HLA in healthy donors (dated by TCRdb to about 2017). Study-level background: An earlier analysis of several hundred of the donors reported more than 250 Gb of sequence data and some 120 million unique TCR beta sequences from 150 million to 200 million T cells. The study used immunosequencing to profile the T cell repertoires of around 600 subjects and linked those repertoires to cytomegalovirus serostatus. Both class I and class II loci were covered by HLA typing, at four-digit resolution. Donor age, sex, ethnicity and CMV serostatus were collected together with the repertoire data. Roughly 300 gigabases of sequencing data and tens of millions of unique TCR sequences were included in an early release covering 550 to 650 HLA-typed donors. Roughly 5 DR-DQ haplotypes were handled as single units for association and clustering, since linkage in the cohort was strong. In an earlier analysis of more than 550 of the donors, high-throughput TCR beta sequencing was used to judge whether each TCR beta V gene segment behaved as functional or pseudogenic. To predict cytomegalovirus infection status, the study combined high-throughput TCR immunosequencing, statistical association of individual TCRs with disease status, and machine learning. Rather than using new phenotypic data, the later analysis identified candidate immune exposures from TCR beta sequences and from how often those sequences occurred across donors. The number of typed donors differed by locus: 629-630 for A, B, C, DRB1 and DQB1; 522 for DQA1; 606 for DPA1; and roughly 450 for DPB1. In a later genetic analysis, genome-wide SNP genotypes for about 60% of the 666 donors were used, and that subset was treated as a discovery cohort. Across some 400 genotyped donors of the cohort, an average of about 240,000 unique TCR beta nucleotide sequences per donor were sequenced, and roughly 20% of those sequences were non-productive. A later analysis re-analyzed previously published TCR beta repertoires from roughly 630 donors and added high-resolution HLA genotyping to study TCR occurrence patterns. Besides the first cohort of roughly 700 subjects, a separate validation cohort made up of 120 different subjects was used. The study aimed to test whether signatures of past pathogen exposure could be identified by cataloging public T cell receptors. Among the approximately 400 genotyped donors, approximately 77% belonged to the genetic ancestry cluster associated with self-reported Caucasian donors. Every discovery cohort repertoire had been produced on one sequencing platform.

To prepare the library, the immunoSEQ multiplex PCR assay was applied. For the multiplex PCR, a mixture combining 60 forward primers for TCR Vbeta segments and 13 reverse primers for TCR Jbeta segments was used. A multiplex PCR assay on genomic DNA amplified the CDR3 region of rearranged TCR beta genes. On the Illumina HiSeq System, the amplified TCR beta libraries were sequenced as 87-base-pair reads. The authors' pipeline ran thus. A later analysis counted approximately 74 million unique TCR beta chains across the 666 repertoires, and some 11 million of these chains were shared by at least two donors. Raw reads were error-corrected and collapsed into unique sequences by a nearest-neighbor algorithm in which closely related sequences were merged to remove PCR and sequencing errors. V, D and J gene segments were assigned by aligning CDR3 sequences to IMGT reference sequences. For a sequence to be retained, at least a six-nucleotide match to both a V gene segment and a J gene segment was required. A rearrangement counted as productive if the CDR3 had no stop codons and remained in frame with V and J, and every other rearrangement counted as non-productive. Following IMGT convention, CDR3 was defined as the stretch from the second conserved V-encoded cysteine to the conserved J-encoded phenylalanine. The earlier analysis of about 560 of the donors excluded any sequence lacking an unambiguous match to a single V gene segment. An earlier analysis of several hundred of the donors called V segments functional above 56.7% productive rearrangements and segregating when the between-donor standard deviation exceeded 5%. A statistical classification framework was built for diagnosing cytomegalovirus status from the catalog of TCR beta chain sequences. V and J gene assignment, in a later analysis, came from comparing TCR nucleotide sequences with IMGT/GENE-DB human TR gene sequences. A later analysis assigned CDR3 sequences and most-parsimonious VDJ recombination scenarios with the TCRdist pipeline. In a later analysis, each TCR beta chain was defined by its CDR3 amino acid sequence together with its V-gene family, and reads lacking a unique V-gene family were excluded. To address suspected cross-contamination and a sequencing artifact, a later analysis removed 550 to 750 highly shared, low-generation-probability nucleotide sequences. For each public chain, a later analysis derived a clonal expansion index from normalized ranks of inferred template counts within each repertoire. Generation probabilities in a later analysis came from a VDJ recombination model fitted to out-of-frame rearrangements, and those results were checked against IGoR. Hypergeometric tests were used in a later analysis to score TCR-TCR, TCR-HLA and TCR-CMV co-occurrence, with a repertoire-size bias correction applied to the TCR pairs. To estimate false discovery rates, a later analysis permuted the HLA or CMV assignments 20 times. A later analysis grouped co-occurring TCRs with DBSCAN, adding TCRdist sequence similarity when clustering within HLA-allele-positive subsets. Co-occurrence clustering excluded repertoires with fewer than 30,000 or more than 120,000 public chains, plus five with anomalous nucleotide sharing. TCRdb limited this immuneACCESS table to in-frame rearrangements with V and J called. A share of clones is missing; checked studies link under half to unresolved V genes, and the rest is unexplained. That table is the source of V, J and clone size, and D and trimming were worked out from the DNA. This sample gives roughly 140,000 clones in total; over 70% of them show up just once. The top ten clones comprise approximately 6.3% of the sample.

The cohort comprised some 730 healthy bone marrow donors. Cohort members were all nominally healthy when sampled, although unrecorded immune exposures were likely present. The donor tested CMV seropositive, placing the donor among the 250 to 300 seropositive members of the cohort. Every donor gave a peripheral blood sample, and the peripheral blood mononuclear cells from that sample were used for TCR beta sequencing. Genomic DNA extraction from the blood cell samples was performed with the Qiagen DNeasy Blood Extraction Kit. What the research found in general, with its limitations: The sequencing pipeline was judged likely to have produced a cluster of highly shared sequence variants as a technical artifact. HLA typing was unavailable for some donors at each locus, so association tests used only the typed subset. Most CMV-associated TCR beta chains appeared to be HLA-restricted in a later analysis, and the HLA associations seemed to be driven largely by CMV exposure. In a later analysis, TCR association rates were found to vary across HLA loci, with the most associated TCRs seen for DRB1 alleles and the fewest for HLA-C alleles. Across donors, most TCR sequences were observed very rarely, whereas some public TCRs were present in many individuals. In a later genetic analysis, fewer N-insertions in productive TCRs were reported among donors in an Asian-associated ancestry cluster than the approximately 670-donor mean. A further reported finding was that TCR beta sequences accurately predicted the HLA-A and HLA-B alleles for most subjects in the first cohort. A later analysis associated 15,000 or so TCR beta sequences with specific HLA alleles at a false discovery rate of 0.05. Some IMGT-functional V segments, including TRBV6-2 and TRBV6-3, could not be told apart with the 87-base-pair reads, so those segments were excluded. In an earlier analysis of several hundred of the donors, most TCR beta V segments were observed in productive rearrangements about 90% or about 30% of the time, broadly matching IMGT annotations. Presence/absence analyses assumed roughly uniform sequencing depth across donors, an assumption that may not hold. The authors suggested that the approach could potentially be extended to other disease states and immunological phenotypes. For the cohort, immune exposure information was limited to CMV serostatus. In a later genetic analysis, a missense DCLRE1C variant was associated with V-gene and J-gene trimming of TCR beta chains, and the association was replicated in an independent cohort. Compared with equally common non-associated chains, HLA-associated TCR beta chains in a later analysis were more clonally expanded and had lower generation probabilities. Several of the top co-occurrence clusters appeared to be linked to parvovirus B19, influenza, CMV and Epstein-Barr virus, according to a later analysis. In vitro tests confirmed that a few of the cytomegalovirus-associated TCR beta chains recognize cytomegalovirus antigens. This cohort had only TCR beta chains sequenced, and the lack of alpha or paired-chain data limited which features could be detected. A total of some 180 TCR beta chains were listed by the study as associated with cytomegalovirus. Assigning TCR associations to individual alleles was difficult when HLA alleles, especially DR and DQ, strongly co-occurred. Because counts were too low, around 17 rarely observed V segments, including chromosome 9 orphons, were left out of the earlier analysis of a few hundred of the donors. Cytomegalovirus status was reported to be diagnosed by the classifier with high specificity and sensitivity in both the original and validation cohorts. Linkage disequilibrium might explain the correlated functional status among segregating V segments, but an unknown experimental factor could not be excluded.

Ends trimmed: V by 10 bases, J by 3 bases; bases unmatched to a gene: 5. As encoded in the germline V gene (reference sequence), CDR1 is LNHNV while CDR2 is YYDKDF. The CDR3, cysteine through phenylalanine, is 13 amino acids long. The sequence is cut down to CDR3 DNA, 39 bases in frame from base 1. The sequence was collected from a man aged 40-49 years in good health and CMV-seropositive. The chain joins TRBV15 to TRBJ2-1; TRBD1 aligns with 8 central bases. Sequenced: PBMCs. At the DNA level, the sequence is TGTGCCATAAGACAGGGGTTCTACAATGAGCAGTTCTTC. It specifies CAIRQGFYNEQFF.